A selection of T cell receptor beta chains follows, all from one sample in a study of PD-L1 blockade in urothelial cancer. The data were produced by immunoSEQ multiplex PCR, yet TCRdb's version contains in-frame clones alone and is incomplete. Of some 22,000 clones listed, more than 75% are singletons. This material consisted of PBMCs, taken around atezolizumab (anti-PD-L1) treatment. The receptors come from a woman aged 55-70 years with urothelial cancer. The CDR3 runs from the conserved cysteine through the conserved F or W. The D gene is left open where the match is weak. Size tells how often a clone was seen (once, few, many) or the class of an expanded clone, and some rows leave it out.

d_call clone_size j_call cdr3_length v_call cdr3_nt cdr3_aa
TRBD1 . TRBJ1-2 13 TRBV12-5 TGTGCTAGTGGGTCACAGGGGTCCTATGGCTACACCTTC CASGSQGSYGYTF
. . TRBJ2-7 14 TRBV11-3 TGTGCCAGCAGCTTGTCTAGAGGGTCGAGCGAGCAGTACTTC CASSLSRGSSEQYF
. . TRBJ2-7 12 TRBV7-2 TGTGCCAGCAGCTTAGTTCCCCCTCAGCAGTACTTC CASSLVPPQQYF
TRBD1 . TRBJ1-3 15 TRBV7-8 TGTGCCAGCAGCTTGGTGGGACAGGGGGGAAACACCATATATTTT CASSLVGQGGNTIYF
TRBD1 . TRBJ2-2 14 TRBV29-1 TGCAGCGCCTCGACAGGGCTAAACACCGGGGAGCTGTTTTTT CSASTGLNTGELFF
TRBD1 once TRBJ2-2 18 TRBV19 TGTGCCGGGACCCCCCTTATACCGGGACAGGTAGGTCCCGGGGAGCTGTTTTTT CAGTPLIPGQVGPGELFF
TRBD1 once TRBJ2-1 16 TRBV27 TGTGCCAGCAGGGGGACAGGGGAGCCGTACAGGAATGAGCAGTTCTTC CASRGTGEPYRNEQFF
. . TRBJ2-3 18 TRBV11-3 TGTGCCAGCAGCCCCGGACTGGGCGGGGAACCAAGCACAGATACGCAGTATTTT CASSPGLGGEPSTDTQYF
. . TRBJ2-7 14 TRBV5-5 TGTGCCAGCACCCTGGCACCTAGCTCCTACGAGCAGTACTTC CASTLAPSSYEQYF
TRBD1 . TRBJ1-1 14 TRBV4-3 TGCGCCAGCAGCCAAGCTTACAGGGGGGCGGAAGCTTTCTTT CASSQAYRGAEAFF
. . TRBJ1-1 15 TRBV7-6 TGTGCCAGCAGCCCGGGGGTGGTACAGGACACTGAAGCTTTCTTT CASSPGVVQDTEAFF
TRBD1 . TRBJ2-1 15 TRBV7-2 TGTGCCAGCAGCTTAGGGGACAGCTCCTACAATGAGCAGTTCTTC CASSLGDSSYNEQFF
TRBD1 . TRBJ1-2 13 TRBV6-1 TGTGCCACATCCGGGACAGGGAACTATGGCTACACCTTC CATSGTGNYGYTF
. . TRBJ2-3 16 TRBV7-3 TGTGCCAGCAGCTTATCGGGGTATGGGGGCACAGATACGCAGTATTTT CASSLSGYGGTDTQYF
. . TRBJ1-3 15 TRBV4-1 TGCGCCAGCAGCCAAGAGGTCGGGGGAGGAAACACCATATATTTT CASSQEVGGGNTIYF
. . TRBJ1-2 12 TRBV7-9 TGTGCCAGCAGCTTACAACAGGGCGGCTACACCTTC CASSLQQGGYTF
. once TRBJ2-1 16 TRBV9 TGTGCCAGCAGCGCAACCGGACTTGCCTCCTACAATGAGCAGTTCTTC CASSATGLASYNEQFF
. . TRBJ2-5 14 TRBV18 TGTGCCAGCTCACCGCGGAATAACCAAGAGACCCAGTACTTC CASSPRNNQETQYF
. few TRBJ1-1 15 TRBV18 TGTGCCAGCTCACCACCATCCCCGCCGGTGACTGAAGCTTTCTTT CASSPPSPPVTEAFF
. . TRBJ2-2 13 TRBV27 TGTGCCAGCAGACCACTTGAAAGCGGGGAGCTGTTTTTT CASRPLESGELFF
. . TRBJ2-7 12 TRBV29-1 TGCAGCGTTGAAGATCAGGGGGGCGAGCAGTACTTC CSVEDQGGEQYF
. . TRBJ1-1 14 TRBV5-4 TGTGCCAGCAGTTTTGGACTGATCAACACTGAAGCTTTCTTT CASSFGLINTEAFF
. . TRBJ2-2 14 TRBV25-1 TGTGCCAGCAGTCAACAGGGGAACACCGGGGAGCTGTTTTTT CASSQQGNTGELFF
TRBD2 . TRBJ2-1 16 TRBV5-1 TGCGCCAGCAGCGGGCGGACTAGCGGGAGATACAATGAGCAGTTCTTC CASSGRTSGRYNEQFF
TRBD1 . TRBJ1-2 17 TRBV4-3 TGCGCCAGCAGCCAAGATCGGGGTAGGGGGCTGATCTATGGCTACACCTTC CASSQDRGRGLIYGYTF
TRBD1 . TRBJ1-1 14 TRBV29-1 TGCAGCGTTGAAAGGGGGCAGGCGGACACTGAAGCTTTCTTT CSVERGQADTEAFF
. . TRBJ2-6 17 TRBV7-2 TGTGCCAGCAGCCCTCCCCGGGGGTACTCTGGGGCCAACGTCCTGACTTTC CASSPPRGYSGANVLTF
TRBD2 once TRBJ2-1 17 TRBV15 TGTGCCACCAGCAGAGATCAGGGACTAGCGCCCCAAAATGAGCAGTTCTTC CATSRDQGLAPQNEQFF
. . TRBJ1-6 15 TRBV6-6 TGTGCCAGCAGTTATAGTGGGGGGGATGGATCACCCCTCCACTTT CASSYSGGDGSPLHF
. . TRBJ1-6 16 TRBV7-8 TGTGCCAGCAGCTTAGCGGGAGGGTCCTATAATTCACCCCTCCACTTT CASSLAGGSYNSPLHF
. . TRBJ1-1 11 TRBV4-2 TGTGCCAGCAGCCAAGGGAGAGCAACTTTCTTT CASSQGRATFF
. . TRBJ2-7 17 TRBV5-4 TGTGCCAGCAGCCCGAATTCCCCGCGACTGACTTTATACGAGCAGTACTTC CASSPNSPRLTLYEQYF
. few TRBJ2-1 14 TRBV28 TGTGCCAGCAGTCGGCTAGCTATGTACAATGAGCAGTTCTTC CASSRLAMYNEQFF
TRBD1 . TRBJ2-7 15 TRBV18 TGTGCCAGCTCACCGCGGGACAGGTCTACCTACGAGCAGTACTTC CASSPRDRSTYEQYF
. . TRBJ2-7 12 TRBV6-6 TGTGCCAGCAGTTACGCAGACTACGAGCAGTACTTC CASSYADYEQYF
TRBD2 . TRBJ2-2 20 TRBV9 TGTGCCAGCAGCGTAGTCCCCCCGGGACTAGCGGGGCCGAACACCGGGGAGCTGTTTTTT CASSVVPPGLAGPNTGELFF